The T cell receptor beta chain under discussion was sequenced for a study of control samples from healthy donors and cancer patients (TCRdb year 2020). Between the V and J ends, shortened by 3 bases and 9 bases respectively, the junction contains 9 bases. CDR1 and CDR2 are drawn from the germline V gene: SGHVS, FQNEAQ. There are 12 amino acids in the CDR3, from cysteine to phenylalanine inclusive. This entry keeps only the CDR3 DNA: 36 bases, framed from base 1. For this clone: Its antigen is currently not known. The sample holds no much larger clone one base away, and base qualities are not on file.

The library was obtained by the immunoSEQ multiplex PCR assay. Drawn from immuneACCESS, this table holds only the in-frame rearrangements with V and J called that TCRdb kept. Clones are partly lost; checked studies trace under half to an unresolved V gene and leave the rest unexplained. The sample profile shows roughly 48,000 clones; 85% to 95% of them were found once. In total, the top ten clones hold 22% of the sample. The receptor was derived from a woman in her 40s with head and neck cancer. The V and J genes are TRBV7-8 and TRBJ2-1; the D gene identity is not certain. The source material was PBMCs. The sequenced DNA: TGTGCCAGCAGCTTCCGGTATGGTGAGCAGTTCTTC. This codes for CASSFRYGEQFF.